This is a list of T cell receptor beta chains from one sample in a study of cytotoxic CD8 clonotypes in ibrutinib-treated CLL. TCRdb's table, derived via immunoSEQ multiplex PCR, lists solely in-frame clones and lacks some. The sample has approximately 33,000 clones; approximately 70% are singletons. The input for sequencing was PBMCs, taken before ibrutinib treatment. These receptor sequences come from a human donor with chronic lymphocytic leukemia. Each CDR3 is given without its conserved first and last residue. Fields, in order: V gene, J gene, CDR3 protein.

TRBV20-1	TRBJ2-5	SAIRGETQY
TRBV19	TRBJ1-1	ASSQQVSTEAF
TRBV5-4	TRBJ1-5	ASSLDGDRPQH
TRBV10-2	TRBJ2-1	ASTPRRGGYEQF
TRBV19	TRBJ2-1	ASSMWEREYNEQF
TRBV7-9	TRBJ2-1	ASRIVEVSEQF
TRBV11-1	TRBJ1-2	ASSQRQNYGYT
TRBV23-1	TRBJ2-5	ASSQFLDRMIETQY
TRBV7-9	TRBJ2-5	ASSKTSEETQY
TRBV4-2	TRBJ1-4	ASSQVSRGANEKLF
TRBV28	TRBJ1-5	ASTIALLGNQPQH
TRBV4-2	TRBJ2-1	ASSQDTTTSGYNEQF
TRBV28	TRBJ1-2	ASSWGTGGNYGYT
TRBV30	TRBJ2-1	AWSVQAYNEQF
TRBV7-9	TRBJ2-3	ASPSRIAASTDTQY
TRBV5-6	TRBJ2-3	ASSRQGGSTDTQY
TRBV2	TRBJ1-4	ASSVGTAGEKLF
TRBV18	TRBJ1-1	ASSQIRTGENTEAF
TRBV5-6	TRBJ2-2	ASSLIPGELF
TRBV25-1	TRBJ2-3	ASSGWLGATDTQY
TRBV5-1	TRBJ2-6	ASSLDGPIQGGGANVLT
TRBV2	TRBJ2-7	ASKVGGYEQY
TRBV10-2	TRBJ2-1	ASTQAGILDGNEQF
TRBV7-2	TRBJ2-1	ASSLTALF
TRBV14	TRBJ2-3	ASSQNAGGIAQY
TRBV6-1	TRBJ1-6	ASSDRYNSPLH
TRBV14	TRBJ1-4	ASSQEPNEKLF
TRBV5-1	TRBJ2-7	ASSPFEGRYEQY
TRBV6-1	TRBJ2-7	ASSGGGGEQY
TRBV29-1	TRBJ2-5	SVLRTRIRETQY
TRBV5-1	TRBJ2-3	ASTLLLTDTQY
TRBV30	TRBJ2-7	ASRDWRNEQY
TRBV18	TRBJ2-5	ASSPGTYDKDETQY
TRBV10-3	TRBJ2-7	ATKRTDSYEQY
TRBV6-5	TRBJ2-1	ASSYLRTENSNEQF
TRBV10-2	TRBJ1-1	ASSESDRANTEAF
TRBV19	TRBJ1-1	ASSSQRGIEAF
TRBV12-5	TRBJ2-1	ASGPWDYFRADEQF
TRBV4-2	TRBJ1-1	ASSTRPEAPSEAF
TRBV6-1	TRBJ1-2	ASSEVVPANGYT
TRBV28	TRBJ1-2	ASSLQGYGYT
TRBV13	TRBJ2-1	ASTTTRDNEQF
TRBV4-1	TRBJ2-5	ASSQGLWETQY
TRBV28	TRBJ2-7	ASSPTGAYEQY
TRBV4-1	TRBJ1-2	ASSQGGQANYGYT
TRBV27	TRBJ1-1	ASSPGQVYMNTEAF
TRBV28	TRBJ1-5	ASSLMNQPQH
TRBV28	TRBJ1-1	ASSLLWASQEAF
TRBV18	TRBJ2-7	ASSVQGPYEQY
TRBV28	TRBJ1-3	ASSHPDSGRNTLY
TRBV6-5	TRBJ1-2	ASRGTENYGYT